The T cell receptor beta chain described here comes from a study of human T cells and chemical hapten exposure. Study-level information: Subjects had 2% DPC placed on 2 cm by 2 cm of upper inner arm skin for sensitization. Small pooled library volume differences mainly caused per-sample TCR yield variation.

TCRdb re-derived calls from the RACE reads in MiXCR, one entry per CDR3 protein. The data contain approximately 82,000 distinct CDR3 sequences, about 11% of them seen just once; the ten biggest clones take up 2% to 2.5%. Germline-derived CDR1 and CDR2 are SGHNT and YENEEA. V lost 1 base, J lost 5 bases, and 14 bases lay in between. This CDR3 region has 15 residues. As for time point: patch test 1, 2 weeks after DPC sensitization. Treatment denoted: therapeutic diphenylcyclopropenone sensitization with weekly scalp DPC. This clonotype was observed a few times. The gene calls are TRBV11-3 and TRBJ1-2; TRBD1 is a possible D gene (5 bases). The sample in question was whole blood, obtained in connection with sensitization to the hapten diphenylcyclopropenone (DPC). This receptor was obtained from a middle-aged man with alopecia areata. Some clones in this sample may be carry-over from other donors' samples. This chain's CDR3 is CASSLGTPGLYGYTF. CDR3 DNA: TGTGCCAGCAGCTTAGGGACACCTGGATTGTATGGCTACACCTTC.